This T cell receptor (beta chain) was found in a study of monozygotic twins with inflammatory bowel disease. General study points: IBD patients shared fewer clonotypes with others than healthy twins, especially with disease activity.

Details on this clonotype: Its antigen is currently unknown.

Each TCR library consumed about 3,700 ng of total RNA. Two rounds of nested PCR, of around 16 and 10 cycles, were run on TCRalpha and TCRbeta cDNA. Reprocessing the 5' RACE reads, TCRdb reports a single entry for every CDR3 protein and omits DNA. Reported are 350,000 to 400,000 distinct CDR3 sequences; the ten largest clones contain around 2.6%. This CDR3 comprises 16 residues. Per germline, CDR1 MNHEY and CDR2 SVGEGT. Whole blood without T cell sorting served as the source of isolated total RNA. The V and J genes are TRBV6-2 or TRBV6-3 and TRBJ1-2; checking the TCRdb D call of TRBD1 is not possible without DNA. The clonotype comes from a human donor with ulcerative colitis or Crohn's disease, or a healthy co-twin of an affected twin (not recorded which). The sequenced sample was blood. The CDR3 loop is CASSYPLMTEGYGYTF.